This T cell receptor beta chain appears in the sequencing data of a study of CD8 T cells in ankylosing spondylitis. Study results and limitations: Researchers reportedly found disease-linked clones significantly enriched in matched ankylosing spondylitis synovial fluid. Relatively scarce in peripheral blood, disease-linked clones were CD8+. Past studies reported some motif variants in reactive arthritis synovial fluid and blood.

Trimming left V 4 bases short and J 8 bases short, with 18 bases between. This CDR3 region has 15 residues. The germline V gene has CDR1 MNHEY and CDR2 SVGAGI. Via MiXCR, TCRdb re-called the 5' RACE reads, giving one row per CDR3 protein. The table has roughly 260,000 distinct CDR3 sequences, approximately 20% seen once. This clonotype has at least ten counts. Its antigen is not known. A much larger clone sits a single nucleotide away, making a read error possible. This clonotype was obtained from a male donor with ankylosing spondylitis or in good health (not recorded which). Material for sequencing was blood, either unsorted or a sorted T cell fraction (not recorded which). The V gene is TRBV6-5, the J gene TRBJ1-5; perhaps TRBD1 as D (5 bases). The CDR3 region is CASSCSTGGVKPQHF. The CDR3 nucleotides read TGTGCCAGCAGTTGCTCGACGGGGGGAGTTAAGCCCCAGCATTTT.